This T cell receptor beta chain stems from a study of blood T cell repertoires in COVID-19. Overall study context: T cells, B-cell-depleted T cells, or PBMCs supplied cDNA or gDNA.

Germline values: CDR1 LGHNA, CDR2 YNFKEQ. The length of the CDR3 is 16 residues. With V trimmed by 2 bases and J by 5 bases, 7 bases remained unmatched. Original processing notes: Nucleated cell counts were estimated from reference gene primer amplification. Clones were read by immunoSEQ multiplex PCR, and TCRdb kept only the in-frame ones, dropping some. V, J and clone size derive from that table, while D and trimming were established from the DNA sequence. The sample lists 70,000 to 95,000 clones, over 80% seen once, with around 11% in the top ten. The sample consisted of peripheral blood. The J gene is TRBJ1-2, the V gene TRBV4-2; 11 bases fit TRBD1. The TCR was taken from a woman aged 70-85 years with active or convalescent COVID-19. CDR3 loop: CASSQIGQGALYGYTF. CDR3 nucleotides: TGTGCCAGCAGCCAAATTGGACAGGGGGCGCTTTATGGCTACACCTTC.